The 27 T cell receptor beta chains given below trace back to one sample, sequenced in a study of vaccination effects on CD4 cells after COVID-19 (dated by TCRdb to the early 2020s). The library was generated by the immunoSEQ multiplex PCR assay. TCRdb took this table from immuneACCESS and kept in-frame rearrangements with V and J called. Such tables lack part of the clones; where checked against another copy, unresolved V genes explain under half of the gap, and the rest is unexplained. The sample table shows 50,000 to 65,000 clones, and over 75% are seen once. The ten largest clones capture about 2.2% of the sample. Antigen specificity for these receptors is unknown. In the ViraFEST assay, PBMC were stimulated with viral peptide pools, and antigen-specific CD4+ T cell clonotypes were then identified by expansion using TCR sequencing. After less than eleven days of culture, CD4+ T cells were isolated with the EasySep CD4+ T cell isolation kit.

Specimen: CD4+ T cells from PBMCs cultured with HCoV-229E spike peptides, collected before COVID-19 vaccination. In the paper's terms, the cell subset or site label means: HCoV-229E spike overlapping peptide pool stimulation. Every receptor here comes from a human donor who received a COVID-19 vaccine.

This clone was seen just once. CDR3 DNA sequence: TGCAGCGTTGATAGTGGACAGGGGGTAAGGTACTTC. It encodes CSVDSGQGVRYF. The chain combines TRBV29-1 with TRBJ2-5; 10 bases are shared with TRBD1. The CDR3 length is 12 residues. CDR1 and CDR2 (germline): SQVTM, ANQGSEA. Germline trimming cut 3 bases from V and 13 bases from J; bases unmatched to any gene: 8.

J is TRBJ1-4 and V is TRBV11-2; D not certain. The CDR3 has 15 amino acids. The V gene's germline CDR1 is SGHAT and CDR2 FQNNGV. The ends were cut back, 5 bases at V and 7 bases at J, with 17 bases in the middle. CDR3 sequence reads: CASSPWTSLGEKLFF. CDR3 DNA: TGTGCCAGCAGCCCCTGGACCTCCCTGGGTGAAAAACTGTTTTTT.

V usage is TRBV4-1 and J usage is TRBJ1-2; D possibly corresponds to TRBD1 (6 bases). V was trimmed by 0 bases and J by 6 bases, leaving 17 bases between them. CDR3 length: 16 amino acids. CDR1 and CDR2 from the germline V gene are MGHRA and YSYEKL. The CDR3 DNA is TGCGCCAGCAGCCAAGAAGGGTACAGGGTGGGGGATGGCTACACCTTC. Translating gives CASSQEGYRVGDGYTF.

This rearrangement joins TRBV18 to TRBJ1-5; D unclear. The CDR3 runs 16 residues. Trimming removed 1 base from V and 3 bases from J, with 13 bases in between. Germline CDR1 KGHSH, CDR2 LQKENI. CDR3 amino acids: CASSPQPVQFNQPQHF. CDR3 nucleotides: TGTGCCAGCTCACCACAGCCGGTCCAGTTCAATCAGCCCCAGCATTTT. The full variable domain, rest sourced from reference TRBV18 and TRBJ1-5, is NAGVMQNPRHLVRRRGQEARLRCSPMKGHSHVYWYRQLPEEGLKFMVYLQKENIIDESGMPKERFSAEFPKEGPSILRIQQVVRGDSAAYFCASSPQPVQFNQPQHFGDGTRLSIL.

In this sample, this clone turned up a few times. V is TRBV11-2 and J is TRBJ1-6; possibly TRBD1 for D (6 bases). The CDR3 totals 16 residues. The V end lost 5 bases, the J end lost 10 bases, and 21 bases lay between the germline ends. In germline, CDR1 is SGHAT, CDR2 FQNNGV. This CDR3 is CASSLSGGSGVSPLHF. Written as DNA, the CDR3 is TGTGCCAGCAGCCTGTCCGGGGGCTCGGGAGTCTCACCCCTCCACTTT.

This chain connects TRBV27 to TRBJ1-1, with D possibly matching TRBD1 (6 bases). Trimming pared 5 bases from V and 0 bases from J, leaving 10 bases between. The CDR3 is made up of 14 amino acids. CDR1 is MNHEY, CDR2 SMNVEV, per germline (reference sequence). CDR3: CASSPPGVNTEAFF. CDR3 in DNA: TGTGCCAGCAGTCCCCCAGGGGTGAACACTGAAGCTTTCTTT.

The chain couples TRBV24-1 to TRBJ2-2; D not certain. Germline V gene lookup returns CDR1 KGHDR and CDR2 SFDVKD. This CDR3 spans 15 amino acids. The V end lost 1 base, the J end lost 2 bases, and 7 bases lay between the germline ends. As DNA, the CDR3 is TGTGCCACCAGTGATTTTAACAGAAACACCGGGGAGCTGTTTTTT. This encodes CATSDFNRNTGELFF.

The chain joins TRBV5-3 to TRBJ1-1; 9 bases match TRBD1. TRBV5-3 is an ORF, and what it does is uncertain. The J segment lost 5 bases and the V segment lost 7 bases, leaving 12 bases of the junction unmatched. The CDR3 spans 15 residues. The CDR3 DNA sequence: TGTGCCAGACTGTATACAGGGGGCCGGGATACTGAAGCTTTCTTT. It codes for CARLYTGGRDTEAFF.

V usage is TRBV11-2 and J usage is TRBJ1-2; D possibly corresponds to TRBD1 (6 bases). Trimming took 4 bases from V and 0 from J, leaving 12 bases between them. This CDR3 spans 15 amino acids. In germline, CDR1 is SGHAT, CDR2 FQNNGV. The CDR3 is CASSSGTLSNYGYTF. The CDR3 bases are TGTGCCAGCAGCTCTGGGACACTCTCTAACTATGGCTACACCTTC.

The CDR3 nucleotides read TGCGCCAGCAGCTTGGACAGGGGCGGGGATGGCTACACCTTC. The encoded protein is CASSLDRGGDGYTF. V and J are TRBV5-1 and TRBJ1-2; 7 bases map to TRBD1. Germline lookup yields CDR1 SGHRS and CDR2 YFSETQ. The CDR3 contains 14 residues. The J segment lost 6 bases and the V segment lost 0 bases, leaving 5 bases of the junction unmatched.

This clone was recorded only once. The chain recombines TRBV5-5 with TRBJ2-2; the D call may be TRBD1 or TRBD2 (6 bases each). Trimming pared 4 bases from V and 3 bases from J, leaving 16 bases between. Germline V gene lookup returns CDR1 SGHKS and CDR2 YYEKEE (reference sequence). The CDR3 totals 16 residues. The CDR3 here is CASSDRRRGDTGELFF. In DNA form, the CDR3 reads TGTGCCAGCAGCGACAGGCGGCGGGGAGACACCGGGGAGCTGTTTTTT.

V is TRBV30 and J is TRBJ1-6, with D possibly TRBD1 on 5 matching bases. The CDR3 length is 16 residues. Germline lookup yields CDR1 GTSNPN and CDR2 SVGIG (reference sequence). V was pared by 4 bases and J by 7 bases, with 20 bases between. The CDR3 here is CAWTKGGAMENSPLHF. As DNA, the CDR3 is TGTGCCTGGACGAAGGGTGGGGCCATGGAAAATTCACCCCTCCACTTT.

The CDR3: CASSLASSGAYEQYV. Here the CDR3 DNA reads TGTGCCAGCAGCTTAGCGTCTAGCGGGGCCTACGAGCAGTACGTC. The chain is built from TRBV7-2 and TRBJ2-7, with 9 bases that match TRBD2. In germline, CDR1 is SGHTA, CDR2 FQGNSA. V shed 0 bases, J shed 2 bases, and the junction held 2 bases outside the gene matches. This CDR3 spans 15 amino acids.

This chain joins TRBV7-2 and TRBJ2-5, with 11 bases identical to TRBD2. The trim removed 1 base at V and 7 bases at J, leaving 8 bases unmatched. Germline V gene lookup returns CDR1 SGHTA and CDR2 FQGNSA. The CDR3 loop spans 16 amino acids. CDR3 sequence: CASSLVPSGGWGTQYF. For the CDR3, the DNA is TGTGCCAGCAGCTTAGTCCCTAGCGGGGGGTGGGGGACCCAGTACTTC.

The V gene is TRBV30, the J gene TRBJ2-1; 11 bases fit TRBD1. Unmatched junction bases numbered 3, after V lost 2 bases and J lost 6 bases. CDR1 GTSNPN and CDR2 SVGIG come from the germline V gene (reference sequence). The CDR3 loop spans 14 amino acids. CDR3 sequence reads: CAWSRGTGGNEQFF. CDR3 nucleotides: TGTGCCTGGAGTCGGGGGACAGGGGGCAATGAGCAGTTCTTC. The full variable domain, rest sourced from reference TRBV30 and TRBJ2-1, is SQTIHQWPATLVQPVGSPLSLECTVEGTSNPNLYWYRQAAGRGLQLLFYSVGIGQISSEVPQNLSASRPQDRQFILSSKKLLLSDSGFYLCAWSRGTGGNEQFFGPGTRLTVL.

The gene calls are TRBV5-1 and TRBJ2-5; TRBD1 agrees at 9 bases. Germline CDR1 is SGHRS and CDR2 is YFSETQ. V lost 4 bases to trimming and J lost 5 bases; unmatched junction nucleotides: 9. The CDR3 has 15 residues. The CDR3 bases are TGCGCCAGCAGCCCGAGGGACAGGGCTAGGGAGACCCAGTACTTC. This gives the protein CASSPRDRARETQYF.

The chain has TRBV7-3 and TRBJ2-5, with D tentatively TRBD1 (5 bases). Deletions cut 5 bases from V and 4 bases from J, with 14 bases between. Germline CDR1 SGHTA, CDR2 FQGTGA. This CDR3 has 14 residues. CDR3 region: CASSPRAGLETQYF. DNA for the CDR3: TGTGCCAGCAGCCCTAGGGCAGGGTTAGAGACCCAGTACTTC. Together with reference TRBV7-3 and TRBJ2-5, the CDR3 gives the full variable domain: GAGVSQTPSNKVTEKGKYVELRCDPISGHTALYWYRQSLGQGPEFLIYFQGTGAADDSGLPNDRFFAVRPEGSVSTLKIQRTERGDSAVYLCASSPRAGLETQYFGPGTRLLVL.

This chain links TRBV10-1 with TRBJ2-3, with 8 nucleotides matching TRBD2. CDR3 length: 15 amino acids. Germline V CDR1 and CDR2: WNHNN, SYGVQD (reference sequence). V trimming: 8 bases; J trimming: 5 bases; junction bases outside the gene matches: 12. The CDR3, as DNA: TGCGCCAGCGCTATCGGGGGGGCCGGTAAAGATACGCAGTATTTT. Protein product: CASAIGGAGKDTQYF.

This chain uses TRBV5-1 with TRBJ1-3; D is undetermined. The CDR3 is 16 residues long. V was cut by 0 bases and J by 0 bases, with 10 bases left in between. Germline V gives CDR1 SGHRS, CDR2 YFSETQ. The CDR3 region is CASSLAADYSGNTIYF. DNA of the CDR3: TGCGCCAGCAGCTTGGCCGCGGATTACTCTGGAAACACCATATATTTT.

The rearrangement uses TRBV30 and TRBJ2-3; D remains ambiguous. The V end lost 1 base, the J end lost 6 bases, and 11 bases lay between the germline ends. Germline V gives CDR1 GTSNPN, CDR2 SVGIG (reference sequence). This CDR3 is 13 amino acids long. CDR3 nucleotides: TGTGCCTGGAGTGGTCCTTCCAGGGATACGCAGTATTTT. Translation gives CAWSGPSRDTQYF.

V and J are TRBV6-5 and TRBJ2-7; TRBD1 agrees at 7 bases. Losses at the gene ends were 8 bases for V and 2 bases for J; bases not matched to a gene: 9. CDR1 is MNHEY and CDR2 is SVGAGI in the germline V gene. The CDR3 extends over 14 amino acids. CDR3 protein: CASQPGQTTYEQYV. CDR3 sequence (DNA): TGTGCCAGCCAACCGGGACAGACCACCTACGAGCAGTACGTC.

The V gene is TRBV7-3, the J gene TRBJ2-7; the match to TRBD1 covers 7 bases. With 4 bases clipped from V and 3 bases from J, the junction kept 9 bases outside the gene matches. Germline CDR1 and CDR2: SGHTA and FQGTGA. The CDR3 length is 15 residues. The DNA of the CDR3 is TGTGCCAGCAGCTCCCAGGACAGGCTTAACTACGAGCAGTACGTC. Translated, it gives CASSSQDRLNYEQYV.

The CDR3 spells CASSLVSSGGQPQHF. CDR3 DNA: TGTGCCAGCAGCTTAGTTTCCAGCGGCGGTCAGCCCCAGCATTTT. This chain joins TRBV7-2 and TRBJ1-5; D call uncertain. The CDR3 runs 15 residues. In germline, CDR1 is SGHTA, CDR2 FQGNSA. V was cut by 1 base and J by 6 bases, with 13 bases left in between.

This clone has a single count. The rearrangement uses TRBV28 and TRBJ2-7; tentative D call: TRBD1 (5 bases). V gave up 4 bases and J gave up 2 bases, with 12 bases separating them. The CDR3 is 14 residues long. Looked up from germline, CDR1 is MDHEN and CDR2 is SYDVKM. CDR3 in amino acids: CASSSRQIAYEQYV. The CDR3 DNA reads TGTGCCAGCAGTTCGCGACAGATCGCCTACGAGCAGTACGTC.

This clone was recorded a few times. This chain links TRBV28 with TRBJ1-6, with 8 bases fitting TRBD1. Germline V gives CDR1 MDHEN, CDR2 SYDVKM. The V segment lost 5 bases and the J segment 11 bases; nucleotides outside the gene matches: 11. The CDR3 has 15 amino acids. CDR3 loop: CASSPSRTGLTPLHF. CDR3 DNA: TGTGCCAGCAGTCCCTCTAGGACAGGGTTGACACCCCTCCACTTT.

The gene calls are TRBV7-2 and TRBJ2-5; 8 bases match TRBD2. Trimming removed 1 base from V and 2 bases from J; junction bases left unmatched: 0. The germline CDR1 and CDR2 sequences are SGHTA and FQGNSA. There are 14 residues in the CDR3. The CDR3 reads CASSLGGGQETQYF. The CDR3 DNA sequence: TGTGCCAGCAGCTTAGGCGGGGGGCAAGAGACCCAGTACTTC.

This clone appeared once. This sequence joins TRBV30 and TRBJ2-5; TRBD1 matches at 7 bases. The V gene end was trimmed by 1 base and the J gene end by 2 bases; junction bases not matched to a gene: 4. CDR1 and CDR2 (germline): GTSNPN, SVGIG (reference sequence). The length of the CDR3 is 14 residues. The CDR3 protein is CAWSGSGGQETQYF. CDR3 DNA: TGTGCCTGGAGTGGTTCAGGGGGTCAAGAGACCCAGTACTTC.